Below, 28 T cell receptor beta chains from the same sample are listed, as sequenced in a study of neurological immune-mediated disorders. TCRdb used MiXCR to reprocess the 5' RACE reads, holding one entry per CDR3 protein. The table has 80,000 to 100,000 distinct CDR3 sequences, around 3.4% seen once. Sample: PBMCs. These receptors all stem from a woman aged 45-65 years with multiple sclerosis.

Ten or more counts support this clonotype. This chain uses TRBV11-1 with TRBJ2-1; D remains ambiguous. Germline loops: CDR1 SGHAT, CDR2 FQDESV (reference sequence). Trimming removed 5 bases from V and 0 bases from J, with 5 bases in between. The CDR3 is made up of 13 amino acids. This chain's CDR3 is CASSSSSYNEQFF. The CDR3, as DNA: TGTGCCAGCAGCAGTAGCTCCTACAATGAGCAGTTCTTC.

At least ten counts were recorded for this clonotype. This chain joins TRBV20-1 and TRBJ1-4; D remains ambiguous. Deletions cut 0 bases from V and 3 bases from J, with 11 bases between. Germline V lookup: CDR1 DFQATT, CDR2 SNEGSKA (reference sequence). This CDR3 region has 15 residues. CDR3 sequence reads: CSAREGSEANEKLFF. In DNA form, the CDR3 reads TGCAGTGCTAGAGAAGGGTCCGAGGCTAATGAAAAACTGTTTTTT.

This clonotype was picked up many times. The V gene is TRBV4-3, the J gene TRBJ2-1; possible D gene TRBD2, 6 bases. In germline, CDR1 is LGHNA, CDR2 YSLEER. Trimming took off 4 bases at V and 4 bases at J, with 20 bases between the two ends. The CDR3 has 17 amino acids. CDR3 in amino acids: CASSRVAASGEYNEQFF. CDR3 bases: TGCGCCAGCAGCCGGGTCGCTGCTTCGGGGGAGTACAATGAGCAGTTCTTC.

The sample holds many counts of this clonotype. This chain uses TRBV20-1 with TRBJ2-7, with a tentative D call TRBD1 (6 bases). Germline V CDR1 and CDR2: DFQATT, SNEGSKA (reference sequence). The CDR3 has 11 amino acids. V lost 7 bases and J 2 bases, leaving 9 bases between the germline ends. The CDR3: CSVKGAYEQYF. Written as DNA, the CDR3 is TGCAGTGTTAAGGGGGCCTACGAGCAGTACTTC.

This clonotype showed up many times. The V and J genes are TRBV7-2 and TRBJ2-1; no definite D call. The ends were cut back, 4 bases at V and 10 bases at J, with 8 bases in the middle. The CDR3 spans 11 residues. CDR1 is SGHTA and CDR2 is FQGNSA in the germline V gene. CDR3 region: CASSSDLEQFF. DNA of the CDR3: TGTGCCAGCAGCTCCGACTTGGAGCAGTTCTTC.

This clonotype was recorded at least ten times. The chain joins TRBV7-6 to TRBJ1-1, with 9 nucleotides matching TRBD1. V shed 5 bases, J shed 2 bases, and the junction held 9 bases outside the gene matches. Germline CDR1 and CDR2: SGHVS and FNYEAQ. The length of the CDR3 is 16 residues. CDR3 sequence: CASSPAGQGINTEAFF. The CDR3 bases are TGTGCCAGCAGCCCCGCGGGACAGGGAATAAACACTGAAGCTTTCTTT.

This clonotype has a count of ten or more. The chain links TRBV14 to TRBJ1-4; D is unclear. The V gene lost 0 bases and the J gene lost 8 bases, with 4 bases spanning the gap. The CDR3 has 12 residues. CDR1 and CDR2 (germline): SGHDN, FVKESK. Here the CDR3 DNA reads TGTGCCAGCAGCCAAGATCGAGAAAAACTGTTTTTT. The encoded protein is CASSQDREKLFF.

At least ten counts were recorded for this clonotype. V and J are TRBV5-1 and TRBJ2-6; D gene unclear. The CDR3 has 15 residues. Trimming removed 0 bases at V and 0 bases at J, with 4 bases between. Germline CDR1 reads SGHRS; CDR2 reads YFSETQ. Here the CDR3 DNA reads TGCGCCAGCAGCTTGGTGGTCTCTGGGGCCAACGTCCTGACTTTC. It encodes CASSLVVSGANVLTF.

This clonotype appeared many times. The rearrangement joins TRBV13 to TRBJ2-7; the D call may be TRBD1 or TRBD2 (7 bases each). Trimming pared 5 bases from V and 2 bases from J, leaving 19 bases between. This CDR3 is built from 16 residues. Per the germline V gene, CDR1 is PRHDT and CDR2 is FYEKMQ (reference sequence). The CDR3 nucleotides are TGTGCCAGCAGCCCCCCAGGGGGGGGAATCCCCTACGAGCAGTACTTC. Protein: CASSPPGGGIPYEQYF.

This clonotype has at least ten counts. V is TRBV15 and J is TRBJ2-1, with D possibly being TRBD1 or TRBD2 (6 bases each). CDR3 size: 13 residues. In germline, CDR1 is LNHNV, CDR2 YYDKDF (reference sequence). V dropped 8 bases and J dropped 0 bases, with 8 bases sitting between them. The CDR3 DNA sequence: TGTGCCACCCGGGGGCACTCCTACAATGAGCAGTTCTTC. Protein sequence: CATRGHSYNEQFF.

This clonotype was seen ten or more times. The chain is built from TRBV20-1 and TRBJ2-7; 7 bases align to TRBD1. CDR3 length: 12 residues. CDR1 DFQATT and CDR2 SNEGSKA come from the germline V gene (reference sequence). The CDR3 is CRGDSSTYEQYF. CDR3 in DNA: TGCAGGGGGGACAGCTCGACCTACGAGCAGTACTTC.

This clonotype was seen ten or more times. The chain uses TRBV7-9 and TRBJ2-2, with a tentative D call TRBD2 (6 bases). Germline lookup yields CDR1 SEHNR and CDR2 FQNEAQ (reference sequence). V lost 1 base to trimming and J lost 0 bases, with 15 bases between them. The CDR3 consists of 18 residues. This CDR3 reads CASSLDGLPLTNTGELFF. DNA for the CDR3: TGTGCCAGCAGCTTAGATGGACTACCCCTAACGAACACCGGGGAGCTGTTTTTT.

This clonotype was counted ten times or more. The CDR3 here is CASSLGAAGEETQYF. In nucleotides, the CDR3 is TGTGCCAGCAGCTTAGGGGCAGCGGGGGAAGAGACCCAGTACTTC. V is TRBV7-2 and J is TRBJ2-5; 8 bases map to TRBD2. With 1 base clipped from V and 3 bases from J, the junction kept 4 bases outside the gene matches. Germline V lookup: CDR1 SGHTA, CDR2 FQGNSA. This CDR3 spans 15 amino acids.

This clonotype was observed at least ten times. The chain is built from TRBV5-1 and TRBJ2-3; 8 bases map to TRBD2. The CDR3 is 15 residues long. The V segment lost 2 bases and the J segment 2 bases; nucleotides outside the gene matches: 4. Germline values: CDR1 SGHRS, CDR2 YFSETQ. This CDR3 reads CASSLLADYTDTQYF. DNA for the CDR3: TGCGCCAGCAGCTTACTAGCGGACTACACAGATACGCAGTATTTT.

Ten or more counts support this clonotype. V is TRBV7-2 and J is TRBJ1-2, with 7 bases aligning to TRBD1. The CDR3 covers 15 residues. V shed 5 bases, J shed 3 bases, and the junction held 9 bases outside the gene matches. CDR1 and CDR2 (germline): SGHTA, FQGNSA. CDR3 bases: TGTGCCAGCAGCCGAGGACAGGCGGCGGACTATGGCTACACCTTC. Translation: CASSRGQAADYGYTF.

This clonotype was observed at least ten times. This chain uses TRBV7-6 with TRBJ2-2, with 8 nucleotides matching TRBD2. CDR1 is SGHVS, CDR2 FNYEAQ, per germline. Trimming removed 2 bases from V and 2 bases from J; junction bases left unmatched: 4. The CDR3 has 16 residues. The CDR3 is CASSLYGTSNTGELFF. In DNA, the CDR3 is TGTGCCAGCAGCTTATATGGGACTAGTAACACCGGGGAGCTGTTTTTT.

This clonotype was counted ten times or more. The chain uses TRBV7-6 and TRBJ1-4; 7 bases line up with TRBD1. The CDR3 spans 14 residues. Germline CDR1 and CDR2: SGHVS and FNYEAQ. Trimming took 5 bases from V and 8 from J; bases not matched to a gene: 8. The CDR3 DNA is TGTGCCAGCAGCCCAGACAGGGTTAACGAAAAACTGTTTTTT. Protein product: CASSPDRVNEKLFF.

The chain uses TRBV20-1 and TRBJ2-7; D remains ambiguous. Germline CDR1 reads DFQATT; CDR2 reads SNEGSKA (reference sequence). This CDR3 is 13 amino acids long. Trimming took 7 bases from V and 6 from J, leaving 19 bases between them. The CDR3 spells CSDSNMARGEQYF. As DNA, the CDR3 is TGCAGTGATAGTAACATGGCGAGAGGCGAGCAGTACTTC.

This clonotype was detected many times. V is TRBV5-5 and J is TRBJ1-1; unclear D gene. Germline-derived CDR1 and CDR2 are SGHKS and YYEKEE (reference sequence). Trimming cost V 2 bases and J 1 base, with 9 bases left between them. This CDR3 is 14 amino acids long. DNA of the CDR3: TGTGCCAGCAGCTTTTGGGCAGGGAACACTGAAGCTTTCTTT. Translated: CASSFWAGNTEAFF.

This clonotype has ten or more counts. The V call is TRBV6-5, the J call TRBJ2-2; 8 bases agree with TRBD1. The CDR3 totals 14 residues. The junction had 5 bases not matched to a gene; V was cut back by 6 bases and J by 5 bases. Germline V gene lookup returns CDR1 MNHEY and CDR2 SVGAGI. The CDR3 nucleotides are TGTGCCAGCAGGACAGGGGCAGGGACCGGGGAGCTGTTTTTT. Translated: CASRTGAGTGELFF.

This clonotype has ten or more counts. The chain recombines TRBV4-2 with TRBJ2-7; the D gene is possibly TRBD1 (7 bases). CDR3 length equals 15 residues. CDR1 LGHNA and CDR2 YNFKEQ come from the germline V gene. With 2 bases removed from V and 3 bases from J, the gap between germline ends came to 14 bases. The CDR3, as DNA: TGTGCCAGCAGCCAACAAACGCAGGGGGGCTACGAGCAGTACTTC. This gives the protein CASSQQTQGGYEQYF.

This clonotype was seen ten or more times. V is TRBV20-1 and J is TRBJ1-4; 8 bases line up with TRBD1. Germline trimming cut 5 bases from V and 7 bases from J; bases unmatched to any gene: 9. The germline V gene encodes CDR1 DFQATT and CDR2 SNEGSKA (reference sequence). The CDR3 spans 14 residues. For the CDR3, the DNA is TGCAGTGCTGGGGGGACAGGTTCTACTGAAAAACTGTTTTTT. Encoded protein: CSAGGTGSTEKLFF.

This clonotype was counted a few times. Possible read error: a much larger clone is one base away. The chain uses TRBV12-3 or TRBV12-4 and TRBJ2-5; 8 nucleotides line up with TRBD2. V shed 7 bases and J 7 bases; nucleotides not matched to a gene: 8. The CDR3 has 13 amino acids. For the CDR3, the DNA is TGTGCCAGCACCTTTAGCGGGGAAGGGACCCAGTACTTC. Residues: CASTFSGEGTQYF.

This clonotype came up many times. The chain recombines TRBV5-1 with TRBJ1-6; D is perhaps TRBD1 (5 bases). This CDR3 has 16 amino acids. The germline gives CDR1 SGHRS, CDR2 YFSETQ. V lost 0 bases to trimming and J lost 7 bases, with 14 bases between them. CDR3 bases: TGCGCCAGCAGCTTGGCGCAGGGCTTAGGAAATTCACCCCTCCACTTT. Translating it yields CASSLAQGLGNSPLHF.

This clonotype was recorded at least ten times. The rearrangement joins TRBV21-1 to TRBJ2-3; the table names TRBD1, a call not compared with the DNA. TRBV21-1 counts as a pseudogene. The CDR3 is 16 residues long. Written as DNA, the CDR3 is TGTGCCAGCAGCAAATGGGGACATACGGAGATAGATACGCAGTATTTT. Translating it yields CASSKWGHTEIDTQYF.

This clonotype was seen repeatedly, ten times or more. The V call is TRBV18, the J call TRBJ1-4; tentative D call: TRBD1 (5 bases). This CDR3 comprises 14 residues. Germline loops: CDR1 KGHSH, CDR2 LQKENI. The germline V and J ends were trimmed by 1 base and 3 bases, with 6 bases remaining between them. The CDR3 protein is CASSPQQANEKLFF. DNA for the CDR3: TGTGCCAGCTCACCACAACAGGCTAATGAAAAACTGTTTTTT.

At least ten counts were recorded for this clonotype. CDR3 coding DNA: TGCAGCGTTGTCGGACAGGGTCCCTCAGGGGCCAACGTCCTGACTTTC. Protein: CSVVGQGPSGANVLTF. The chain joins TRBV29-1 to TRBJ2-6; TRBD1 matches 8 bases. Germline CDR1 SQVTM, CDR2 ANQGSEA. Unmatched junction bases numbered 9, after V lost 4 bases and J lost 4 bases. The CDR3 contains 16 residues.

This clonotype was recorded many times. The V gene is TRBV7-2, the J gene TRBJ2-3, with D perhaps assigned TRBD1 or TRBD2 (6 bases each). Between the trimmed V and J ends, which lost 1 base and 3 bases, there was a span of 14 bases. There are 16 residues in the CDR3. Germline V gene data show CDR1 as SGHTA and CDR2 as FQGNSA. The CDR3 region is CASSLVGGPATDTQYF. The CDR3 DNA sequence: TGTGCCAGCAGCTTAGTTGGGGGGCCGGCGACAGATACGCAGTATTTT. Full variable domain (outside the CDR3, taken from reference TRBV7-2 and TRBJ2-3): GAGVSQSPSNKVTEKGKDVELRCDPISGHTALYWYRQSLGQGLEFLIYFQGNSAPDKSGLPSDRFSAERTGGSVSTLTIQRTQQEDSAVYLCASSLVGGPATDTQYFGPGTRLTVL.